This TCR beta chain derives from a study of OX40 agonist ivuxolimab in advanced cancers. This table comes from immunoSEQ multiplex PCR, and its TCRdb copy is limited to in-frame clones, with some not included. The sample gives tens of thousands of clones, 89% of which show up once; approximately 12% is in the top ten. CDR1 is MNHEY, CDR2 SVGAGI, per germline. This CDR3 comprises 12 residues. V lost 4 bases and J 10 bases, leaving 11 bases between the germline ends. This receptor was taken from an adult with an advanced solid tumor such as melanoma, head and neck, liver or kidney cancer. The sample here was CD4+ or CD8+ T cells sorted from blood, taken in a trial of the OX40 agonist ivuxolimab. V is TRBV6-5 and J is TRBJ2-1; D call uncertain. CDR3 nucleotide sequence: TGTGCCAGCAGTTCACCCCCCCGGGAGCAGTTCTTC. Its protein is CASSSPPREQFF.